This TCR beta chain was observed in a study of T cells in Graves' hyperthyroidism and ophthalmopathy. As for the study in general: Blood from the periphery was taken at initial diagnosis, before any treatment.

The CDR3 has 14 amino acids. V shed 4 bases, J shed 5 bases, and the junction held 4 bases outside the gene matches. Germline V gives CDR1 SNHLY, CDR2 FYNNEI. Overall study results and limits: The model anticipated ophthalmopathy a median about six months pre-onset.

There were TCR beta CDR3 regions amplified from RNA transcripts. The study used the HTBI primer set for a first-round RT-PCR of the TCR CDR3. TCRdb independently ran MiXCR on the multiplex PCR reads; one entry per CDR3 protein. The sample records nearly 600,000 distinct CDR3 sequences, 14% being singletons. This clonotype was seen repeatedly, ten times or more. What it binds is unknown. The J gene is TRBJ2-2, the V gene TRBV2; 7 bases agree with TRBD2. This receptor was taken from a woman aged 18-30 years with Graves' ophthalmopathy. The sample comprised blood. CDR3 DNA: TGTGCCAGCAGTGGGGAGGGAACAACCGGGGAGCTGTTTTTT. This codes for CASSGEGTTGELFF.